Reported below is one T cell receptor beta chain. The entry originates in a study of blood T cell repertoires in COVID-19. Looking at the study overall: Sample material is recorded as cDNA or gDNA derived from T cells, B-cell-depleted T cells, or PBMCs.

Followed longitudinally, the Seattle patients had been enrolled during active infection. As handled by the study authors: Amplification from reference gene primers served as the basis for estimated nucleated cell counts. Clones were read by immunoSEQ multiplex PCR, and TCRdb kept only the in-frame ones, dropping some. V and J calls and clone size are as listed in that table; D and trimming were resolved from the DNA. Here the sample spans 150,000 to 200,000 clones, around 90% being singletons. The CDR3 extends over 13 amino acids. V shed 3 bases and J shed 8 bases, with 10 bases lying between them. Sequencing was done on a sample of peripheral blood. The chain is built from TRBV12-3 or TRBV12-4 and TRBJ1-4, with TRBD1 as a possible D gene (5 bases). This receptor was taken from a woman older than 75 with COVID-19, enrolled during active disease. The CDR3 DNA reads TGTGCCAGCAGTTTCGGGGGAGAAGAAAAACTGTTTTTT. The encoded protein is CASSFGGEEKLFF.